The 30 T cell receptor beta chains reported below all come from one sample, sequenced in a study of T cell responses to AZD1222 COVID-19 vaccine. This table comes from immunoSEQ multiplex PCR, and its TCRdb copy is limited to in-frame clones, with some not included. The table lists about 130,000 clones, 86% of them singletons. Sequencing used peripheral blood, obtained on day 0 of AZD1222 vaccination. These receptors were taken from an adult in good health.

The chain couples TRBV18 to TRBJ2-1, with D uncertain. V was shortened by 4 bases and J by 5 bases, with 12 bases between the two germline ends. Germline V gene data show CDR1 as KGHSH and CDR2 as LQKENI. The CDR3 covers 14 residues. DNA for the CDR3: TGTGCCAGCTCACGGATACCTAGGGACAATGAGCAGTTCTTC. It specifies CASSRIPRDNEQFF.

The genes are TRBV7-8 and TRBJ2-3; 8 bases align to TRBD1. V lost 1 base and J lost 4; bases outside the gene matches: 1. Germline CDR1 reads SGHVS; CDR2 reads FQNEAQ. The CDR3 loop spans 14 amino acids. The chain's CDR3 is CASSLVDRADTQYF. DNA for the CDR3: TGTGCCAGCAGCTTAGTGGACAGGGCAGATACGCAGTATTTT.

This sequence joins TRBV6-5 and TRBJ1-2, with D maybe TRBD1 (6 bases). Deletions cut 8 bases from V and 0 bases from J, with 10 bases between. CDR1 and CDR2 (germline): MNHEY, SVGAGI. This CDR3 spans 13 amino acids. CDR3 loop: CASLDRTNYGYTF. The CDR3 DNA reads as TGTGCCAGCCTGGACAGAACTAACTATGGCTACACCTTC.

CDR3 in DNA: TGTGCAAGTCGCTTCTACCGGGACCCCGGGTCAAATGAGCAGTTCTTC. Its translation is CASRFYRDPGSNEQFF. The chain is built from TRBV12-2 and TRBJ2-1. TRBV12-2 represents a pseudogene. The CDR3 covers 16 residues.

This clone showed up just a few times. The chain is built from TRBV12-5 and TRBJ1-5, with a possible D match to TRBD1 (6 bases). Germline V gives CDR1 LGHNT, CDR2 FRNRAP. The CDR3 has 15 amino acids. The V and J ends lost 7 bases and 3 bases respectively, with 16 bases between them. The CDR3 protein is CASATWGAHNQPQHF. DNA for the CDR3: TGTGCTAGTGCCACCTGGGGGGCTCACAATCAGCCCCAGCATTTT.

Concerning this clone itself: The same CDR3 also results from other DNA sequences found in this sample. This sequence joins TRBV7-9 and TRBJ1-5; TRBD1 might be the D (5 bases). The CDR3 runs 13 residues. Germline CDR1 reads SEHNR; CDR2 reads FQNEAQ (reference sequence). V gave up 2 bases and J gave up 7 bases, with 9 bases separating them. The CDR3 bases are TGTGCCAGCAGCTTAAGTGGGGGGCAGCCCCAGCATTTT. Amino acids: CASSLSGGQPQHF.

This chain uses TRBV20-1 with TRBJ1-2, with D possibly matching TRBD1 (5 bases). The CDR3 length is 13 residues. The germline V gene has CDR1 DFQATT and CDR2 SNEGSKA (reference sequence). Deletions cut 3 bases from V and 3 bases from J, with 11 bases between. The CDR3: CSASKGRDYGYTF. CDR3 in DNA: TGCAGTGCTAGTAAGGGCAGGGACTATGGCTACACCTTC.

The V and J genes are TRBV6-2 or TRBV6-3 and TRBJ2-4; TRBD2 might be the D (5 bases). Germline CDR1 reads MNHEY; CDR2 reads SVGEGT. The CDR3 loop spans 20 amino acids. V shed 6 bases and J shed 0 bases, with 27 bases lying between them. Here the CDR3 reads CASSSPRRSAMELAKNIQYF. CDR3 sequence (DNA): TGTGCCAGCAGCTCACCCCGACGTAGCGCGATGGAACTAGCCAAAAACATTCAGTACTTC.

The chain links TRBV16 to TRBJ1-1; D might be TRBD1 (6 bases). Germline V lookup: CDR1 KGHSY, CDR2 FQNENV. This CDR3 contains 14 residues. V was clipped by 5 bases and J by 4 bases, with 14 bases between them. In nucleotides, the CDR3 is TGTGCCAGCAGCTACACAGGGTTAGGCACTGAAGCTTTCTTT. This translates into CASSYTGLGTEAFF. Together with reference TRBV16 and TRBJ1-1, the CDR3 gives the full variable domain: GEEVAQTPKHLVRGEGQKAKLYCAPIKGHSYVFWYQQVLKNEFKFLISFQNENVFDETGMPKERFSAKCLPNSPCSLEIQATKLEDSAVYFCASSYTGLGTEAFFGQGTRLTVV.

The DNA for the CDR3 is TGTGCCAGCAGGACCACTAGCGGGGGGGCCTACGAGCAGTACTTC. This gives the protein CASRTTSGGAYEQYF. V and J are TRBV6-5 and TRBJ2-7, with 13 bases that match TRBD2. The trim removed 6 bases at V and 2 bases at J, leaving 4 bases unmatched. Germline lookup yields CDR1 MNHEY and CDR2 SVGAGI. This CDR3 has 15 amino acids.

CDR3 bases: TGTGCCAGCTCACCAATCAGGGGGCGCGTGGATGGCTACACCTTC. This sequence encodes CASSPIRGRVDGYTF. The chain uses TRBV18 and TRBJ1-2, with TRBD1 identical over 8 bases. V lost 2 bases to trimming and J lost 6 bases; unmatched junction nucleotides: 8. This CDR3 is 15 amino acids long. In germline, CDR1 is KGHSH, CDR2 LQKENI.

This clone was found many times. The rearrangement joins TRBV19 to TRBJ1-1; no firm D call. CDR1 is LNHDA, CDR2 SQIVND, per germline (reference sequence). This CDR3 comprises 15 residues. The V and J ends lost 8 bases and 6 bases respectively, with 22 bases between them. The CDR3 here is CASSSLDFSVAEAFF. Here the CDR3 DNA reads TGTGCCAGTTCATCTTTAGACTTCAGTGTCGCTGAAGCTTTCTTT.

The chain uses TRBV30 and TRBJ2-1; the D gene is possibly TRBD1 (5 bases). The CDR3 extends over 14 amino acids. The germline V gene has CDR1 GTSNPN and CDR2 SVGIG (reference sequence). The ends were cut back, 2 bases at V and 5 bases at J, with 13 bases in the middle. CDR3 protein: CAWSFEWGHNEQFF. Written as DNA, the CDR3 is TGTGCCTGGAGTTTTGAATGGGGCCACAATGAGCAGTTCTTC.

This clone was observed a handful of times. This chain connects TRBV4-1 to TRBJ2-7; no reliable D call. There are 14 residues in the CDR3. The germline V gene has CDR1 MGHRA and CDR2 YSYEKL. Trimming took 1 base from V and 1 from J, leaving 8 bases between them. CDR3: CASSQAVGSYEQYF. The DNA for the CDR3 is TGCGCCAGCAGCCAAGCCGTTGGGTCCTACGAGCAGTACTTC.

The gene calls are TRBV3-1 (or the pseudogene TRBV3-2) and TRBJ1-2; unclear D gene. CDR1 is LGHDT, CDR2 YNNKEL, per germline (reference sequence). The CDR3 contains 14 residues. Deletions cut 3 bases from V and 4 bases from J, with 12 bases between. In DNA, the CDR3 is TGTGCCAGCAGCCAGGAGGGCGCCCGCTATGGCTACACCTTC. Its protein product is CASSQEGARYGYTF.

This clone was seen only once. The gene calls are TRBV5-4 and TRBJ2-3; 8 nucleotides agree with TRBD1. CDR3 size: 13 residues. Germline CDR1 reads SGHNT; CDR2 reads YYREEE (reference sequence). V was clipped by 6 bases and J by 4 bases; unmatched bases: 4. CDR3 DNA: TGTGCCAGCACCGACAGGGGTGCAGATACGCAGTATTTT. Its translation is CASTDRGADTQYF.

This clone was detected a few times. The chain employs TRBV7-9 and TRBJ2-3, with a tentative D call TRBD1 (5 bases). The CDR3 spans 14 residues. CDR1 and CDR2 (germline): SEHNR, FQNEAQ (reference sequence). V gave up 5 bases and J gave up 2 bases, with 11 bases separating them. The CDR3 region is CASSPGQNTDTQYF. The CDR3 DNA follows: TGTGCCAGCAGCCCAGGGCAGAACACAGATACGCAGTATTTT.

This clone was found once. The chain couples TRBV6-5 to TRBJ1-5; perhaps TRBD1 as D (5 bases). The CDR3 totals 13 residues. Trimming cost V 5 bases and J 4 bases, with 9 bases left between them. Germline loops: CDR1 MNHEY, CDR2 SVGAGI. CDR3 amino acids: CASSRGQNQPQHF. In nucleotides, the CDR3 is TGTGCCAGCAGTCGGGGCCAAAATCAGCCCCAGCATTTT.

The V gene is TRBV7-7, the J gene TRBJ2-3; no reliable D call. The CDR3 length is 14 residues. The germline V gene encodes CDR1 SSHAT and CDR2 FNYEAQ (reference sequence). V was shortened by 5 bases and J by 3 bases, with 12 bases between the two germline ends. CDR3 DNA sequence: TGTGCCAGCAGCCTAGGACCATCGACAGATACGCAGTATTTT. Protein: CASSLGPSTDTQYF.

The J gene is TRBJ1-5, the V gene TRBV6-5; a weak D match, TRBD1 (5 bases). CDR3 length equals 15 residues. The ends were cut back, 0 bases at V and 4 bases at J, with 10 bases in the middle. Per the germline V gene, CDR1 is MNHEY and CDR2 is SVGAGI. CDR3 DNA: TGTGCCAGCAGTTACTCAATGTCAGGGAATCAGCCCCAGCATTTT. Its translation: CASSYSMSGNQPQHF.

The rearrangement uses TRBV4-1 and TRBJ2-2, with TRBD2 matching over 10 bases. Germline CDR1 and CDR2: MGHRA and YSYEKL. This CDR3 region has 20 residues. After removal of 0 bases from V and 4 bases from J, the junction contained 14 bases not matched to a gene. The CDR3 DNA reads TGCGCCAGCAGCCAAGATCGGTTAGGTAGCGGGAGGACCTTCACCGGGGAGCTGTTTTTT. Protein product: CASSQDRLGSGRTFTGELFF.

The chain employs TRBV5-6 and TRBJ2-5, with 7 bases lining up with TRBD2. The CDR3 is 15 residues long. Trimming cost V 0 bases and J 2 bases; bases outside gene matches: 4. The germline V gene encodes CDR1 SGHDT and CDR2 YYEEEE. The DNA of the CDR3 is TGTGCCAGCAGCTTGGGCCCAGCGGGGCAAGAGACCCAGTACTTC. Protein product: CASSLGPAGQETQYF.

This rearrangement joins TRBV19 to TRBJ1-4; D possibly corresponds to TRBD1 (5 bases). Deletions cut 5 bases from V and 4 bases from J, with 14 bases between. This CDR3 contains 15 residues. Looked up from germline, CDR1 is LNHDA and CDR2 is SQIVND (reference sequence). CDR3 region: CASSSQVAGNEKLFF. In DNA, the CDR3 is TGTGCCAGTAGTTCACAGGTCGCGGGTAATGAAAAACTGTTTTTT. The full variable domain, with the rest looked up from reference TRBV19 and TRBJ1-4, is DGGITQSPKYLFRKEGQNVTLSCEQNLNHDAMYWYRQDPGQGLRLIYYSQIVNDFQKGDIAEGYSVSREKKESFPLTVTSAQKNPTAFYLCASSSQVAGNEKLFFGSGTQLSVL.

The chain couples TRBV5-1 to TRBJ2-7; D is ambiguous. The CDR3 extends over 14 amino acids. Trimming shortened V by 0 bases and J by 3 bases, and 10 bases separated the two germline ends. Germline V gives CDR1 SGHRS, CDR2 YFSETQ. The CDR3 sequence is CASSLDQPDYEQYF. In DNA form, the CDR3 reads TGCGCCAGCAGCTTGGACCAACCAGACTACGAGCAGTACTTC.

The genes are TRBV12-3 or TRBV12-4 and TRBJ2-7; 7 nucleotides agree with TRBD2. CDR3 length: 13 residues. Trimming cost V 6 bases and J 6 bases; bases outside gene matches: 8. In nucleotides, the CDR3 is TGTGCCAGCAGGCGGATTGGCGGGGGCGAGCAGTACTTC. Residues: CASRRIGGGEQYF.

The chain uses TRBV20-1 and TRBJ2-7; D could derive from TRBD1 or TRBD2 (6 bases each). The V and J ends lost 3 bases and 6 bases respectively, with 18 bases between them. The CDR3 spans 14 residues. Germline-derived CDR1 and CDR2 are DFQATT and SNEGSKA (reference sequence). The CDR3 spells CSASGRRGATEQYF. CDR3 nucleotides: TGCAGTGCTAGTGGCCGAAGGGGGGCTACCGAGCAGTACTTC.

The rearrangement joins TRBV10-3 to TRBJ1-2; D ambiguous. The CDR3 spans 14 residues. CDR1 is ENHRY and CDR2 is SYGVKD in the germline V gene. The V end lost 0 bases, the J end lost 2 bases, and 7 bases lay between the germline ends. CDR3 sequence reads: CAISESRENYGYTF. Written as DNA, the CDR3 is TGTGCCATCAGTGAGTCTCGGGAAAACTATGGCTACACCTTC.

This clone was detected only a few times. The DNA of the CDR3 is TGTGCCAGCGCGGCGGGGACAGGGGGCGCGACCATATATTTT. This translates into CASAAGTGGATIYF. The chain uses TRBV4-2 and TRBJ1-3, with TRBD1 matching over 12 bases. This CDR3 comprises 14 residues. Germline V gene lookup returns CDR1 LGHNA and CDR2 YNFKEQ. Germline trimming cut 8 bases from V and 10 bases from J; bases unmatched to any gene: 9.

The rearrangement links TRBV10-3 to TRBJ2-6; 8 bases align to TRBD1. The CDR3 spans 17 residues. J gave up 0 bases and V 8 bases, and 9 bases lay outside the gene matches. CDR1 and CDR2 from the germline V gene are ENHRY and SYGVKD. In nucleotides, the CDR3 is TGTGCCATCGGGGGGCAGGGGGCGCACTCTGGGGCCAACGTCCTGACTTTC. The encoded protein is CAIGGQGAHSGANVLTF.

The rearrangement joins TRBV4-2 to TRBJ2-3; the match to TRBD2 covers 10 bases. Germline assignment: CDR1 LGHNA and CDR2 YNFKEQ. The ends lost 1 base at V and 0 bases at J; junction bases unmatched: 10. The CDR3 covers 19 residues. The CDR3 spells CASSQAWLAGEGSTDTQYF. CDR3 sequence (DNA): TGTGCCAGCAGCCAAGCCTGGCTAGCGGGAGAAGGTAGCACAGATACGCAGTATTTT.